This TCR beta chain was profiled in a study of blood T cell repertoires in COVID-19. Study at large: Italy, Spain and the United States were the sources of the convalescent and acute COVID-19 samples.

Per germline, CDR1 SGHDN and CDR2 FVKESK. The germline V and J ends were trimmed by 0 bases and 2 bases, with 10 bases remaining between them. This CDR3 has 15 amino acids. TCRdb keeps only in-frame clones here, not all; method: immunoSEQ multiplex PCR. The sample includes around 140,000 clones, 84% of them seen just once. The chain has TRBV14 and TRBJ1-2; the D is unclear. This TCR derives from a human donor in a cohort sampled during active COVID-19. Material for sequencing was peripheral blood. The CDR3 loop reads CASSQDWGGNYGYTF. For the CDR3, the DNA is TGTGCCAGCAGCCAAGATTGGGGAGGGAACTATGGCTACACCTTC.